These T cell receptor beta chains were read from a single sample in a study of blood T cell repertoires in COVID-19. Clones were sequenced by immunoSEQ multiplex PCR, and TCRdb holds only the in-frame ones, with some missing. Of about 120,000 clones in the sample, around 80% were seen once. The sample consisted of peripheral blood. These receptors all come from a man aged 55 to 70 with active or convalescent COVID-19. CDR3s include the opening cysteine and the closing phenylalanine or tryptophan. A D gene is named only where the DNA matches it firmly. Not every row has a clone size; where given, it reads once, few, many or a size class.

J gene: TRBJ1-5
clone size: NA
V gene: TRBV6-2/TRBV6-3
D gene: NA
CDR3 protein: CASSYAGAGNQPQHF
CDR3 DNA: TGTGCCAGCAGTTACGCGGGGGCCGGCAATCAGCCCCAGCATTTT

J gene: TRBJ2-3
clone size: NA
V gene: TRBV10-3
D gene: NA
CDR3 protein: CAISDGLAADTQYF
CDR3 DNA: TGTGCCATCAGTGATGGTCTAGCAGCAGATACGCAGTATTTT

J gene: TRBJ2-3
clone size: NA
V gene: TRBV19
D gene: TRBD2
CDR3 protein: CASSRGGITDTQYF
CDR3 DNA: TGTGCCTCCTCACGGGGGGGAATCACAGATACGCAGTATTTT

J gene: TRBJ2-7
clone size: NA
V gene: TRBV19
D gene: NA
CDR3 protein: CASSNLGRGGPRDEQYF
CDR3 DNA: TGTGCCAGCAGTAACTTGGGTAGGGGAGGCCCCCGGGACGAGCAGTACTTC

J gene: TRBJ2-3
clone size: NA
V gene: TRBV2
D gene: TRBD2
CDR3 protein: CASSGTSGRTDTQYF
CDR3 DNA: TGTGCCAGCAGCGGGACTAGCGGGCGCACAGATACGCAGTATTTT

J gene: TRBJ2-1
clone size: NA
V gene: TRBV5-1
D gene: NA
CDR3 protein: CASSLNREQFF
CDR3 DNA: TGCGCCAGCAGCTTGAATAGAGAGCAGTTCTTC

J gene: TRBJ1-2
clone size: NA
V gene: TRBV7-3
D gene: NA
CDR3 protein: CASSLTQGTGYTF
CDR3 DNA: TGTGCCAGCAGCTTAACCCAGGGAACTGGCTACACCTTC

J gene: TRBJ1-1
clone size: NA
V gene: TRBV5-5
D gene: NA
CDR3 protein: CASSLRAGGWDSTEAFF
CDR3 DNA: TGTGCCAGCAGCTTGCGTGCGGGCGGATGGGATAGCACTGAAGCTTTCTTT

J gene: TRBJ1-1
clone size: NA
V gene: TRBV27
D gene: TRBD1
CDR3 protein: CASSSSTGVYTEAFF
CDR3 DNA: TGTGCCAGCAGTTCTTCTACAGGGGTCTACACTGAAGCTTTCTTT

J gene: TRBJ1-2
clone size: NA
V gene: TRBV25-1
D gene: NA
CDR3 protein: CASSEYGAGDGYTF
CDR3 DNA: TGTGCCAGCAGTGAATATGGGGCAGGGGATGGCTACACCTTC

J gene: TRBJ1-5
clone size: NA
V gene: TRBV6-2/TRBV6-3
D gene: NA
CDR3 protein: CASSSREGLRNQPQHF
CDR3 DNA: TGTGCCAGCAGTTCCAGGGAGGGTTTGCGCAATCAGCCCCAGCATTTT

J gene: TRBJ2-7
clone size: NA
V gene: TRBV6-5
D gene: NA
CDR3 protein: CASSYSNFGGDEQYF
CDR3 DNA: TGTGCCAGCAGTTACTCGAATTTTGGGGGCGACGAGCAGTACTTC

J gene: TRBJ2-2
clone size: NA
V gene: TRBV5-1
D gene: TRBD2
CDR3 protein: CASSWAVAGEVGELFF
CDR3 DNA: TGCGCCAGCAGCTGGGCGGTAGCGGGAGAGGTCGGGGAGCTGTTTTTT

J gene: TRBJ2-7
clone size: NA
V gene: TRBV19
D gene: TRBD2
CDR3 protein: CASSTLGTRIPYEQYF
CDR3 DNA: TGTGCCAGTAGTACCCTCGGGACTAGAATTCCCTACGAGCAGTACTTC

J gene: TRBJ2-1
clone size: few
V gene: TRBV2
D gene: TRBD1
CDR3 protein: CASTTGTGDNEQFF
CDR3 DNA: TGTGCCAGCACGACCGGGACAGGGGACAATGAGCAGTTCTTC

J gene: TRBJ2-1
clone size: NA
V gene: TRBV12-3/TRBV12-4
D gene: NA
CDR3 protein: CASSFADEQFF
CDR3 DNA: TGTGCCAGCAGTTTTGCGGATGAGCAGTTCTTC

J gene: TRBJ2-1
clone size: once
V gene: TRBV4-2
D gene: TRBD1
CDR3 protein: CASSQAKGQGADNEQFF
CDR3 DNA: TGTGCCAGCAGCCAAGCTAAGGGTCAGGGGGCAGACAATGAGCAGTTCTTC

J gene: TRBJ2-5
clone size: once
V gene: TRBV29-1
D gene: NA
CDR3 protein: CSGTEPQETQYF
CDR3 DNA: TGCAGCGGCACCGAGCCCCAAGAGACCCAGTACTTC

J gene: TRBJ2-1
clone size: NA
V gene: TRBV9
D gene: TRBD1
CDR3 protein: CASSAGTGFFNEQFF
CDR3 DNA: TGTGCCAGCAGCGCCGGGACAGGGTTCTTCAATGAGCAGTTCTTC

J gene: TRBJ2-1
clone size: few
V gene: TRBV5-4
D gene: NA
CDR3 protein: CASSLDGVQGSFF
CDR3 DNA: TGTGCCAGCAGCTTGGATGGGGTACAGGGCTCGTTCTTC

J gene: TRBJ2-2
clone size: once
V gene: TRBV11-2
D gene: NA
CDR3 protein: CASSLESDTGELFF
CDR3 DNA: TGTGCCAGCAGCTTAGAGAGCGACACCGGGGAGCTGTTTTTT

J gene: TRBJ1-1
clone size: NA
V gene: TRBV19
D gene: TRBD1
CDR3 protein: CASSITGAVNTEAFF
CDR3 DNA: TGTGCCAGTAGTATAACAGGGGCGGTGAACACTGAAGCTTTCTTT

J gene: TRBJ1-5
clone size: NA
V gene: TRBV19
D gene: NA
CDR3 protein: CASSIRQGKNQPQHF
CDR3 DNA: TGTGCCAGTAGTATAAGGCAGGGAAAGAATCAGCCCCAGCATTTT

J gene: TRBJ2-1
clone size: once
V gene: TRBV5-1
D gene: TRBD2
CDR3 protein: CASSISGGLAGYNEQFF
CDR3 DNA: TGCGCCAGCAGCATCTCCGGGGGACTAGCGGGCTACAATGAGCAGTTCTTC

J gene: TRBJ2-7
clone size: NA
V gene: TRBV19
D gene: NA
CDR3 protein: CASSITPGTIEQYF
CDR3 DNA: TGTGCCAGTAGTATAACCCCAGGGACAATCGAGCAGTACTTC

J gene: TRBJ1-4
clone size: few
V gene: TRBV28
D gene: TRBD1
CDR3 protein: CASKTGLREKLFF
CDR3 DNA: TGTGCCAGCAAGACAGGGCTAAGGGAAAAACTGTTTTTT

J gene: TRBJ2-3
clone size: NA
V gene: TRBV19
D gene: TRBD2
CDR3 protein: CATGDSGRIIADTQYF
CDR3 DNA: TGTGCCACGGGAGATAGCGGGAGGATAATCGCAGATACGCAGTATTTT

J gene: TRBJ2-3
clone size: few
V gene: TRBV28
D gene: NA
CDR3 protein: CASSLWSTTDTQYF
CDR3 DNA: TGTGCCAGCAGTTTGTGGAGCACCACAGATACGCAGTATTTT

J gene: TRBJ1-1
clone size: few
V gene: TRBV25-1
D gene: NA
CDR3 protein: CASSEYRHTGNTEAFF
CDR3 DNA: TGTGCCAGCAGTGAATATCGGCACACGGGGAACACTGAAGCTTTCTTT

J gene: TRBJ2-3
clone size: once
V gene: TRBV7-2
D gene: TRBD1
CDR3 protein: CASSTLGGNTDTQYF
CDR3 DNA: TGTGCCAGCAGCACGTTAGGGGGCAACACAGATACGCAGTATTTT

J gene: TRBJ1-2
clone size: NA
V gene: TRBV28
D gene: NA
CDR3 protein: CATTRRLQEGYTF
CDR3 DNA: TGTGCCACCACGAGGCGATTGCAAGAGGGCTACACCTTC

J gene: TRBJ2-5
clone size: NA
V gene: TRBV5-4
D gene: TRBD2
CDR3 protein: CASSLIQREGETQYF
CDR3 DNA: TGTGCCAGCAGCTTGATCCAGCGGGAAGGAGAGACCCAGTACTTC

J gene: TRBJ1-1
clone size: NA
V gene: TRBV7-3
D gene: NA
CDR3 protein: CASSLGGTDTEAFF
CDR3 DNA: TGTGCCAGCAGCTTGGGAGGGACGGACACTGAAGCTTTCTTT

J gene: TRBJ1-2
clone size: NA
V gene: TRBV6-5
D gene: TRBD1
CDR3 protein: CASSYFRGHYGYTF
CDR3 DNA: TGTGCCAGCAGTTACTTCAGGGGGCACTATGGCTACACCTTC

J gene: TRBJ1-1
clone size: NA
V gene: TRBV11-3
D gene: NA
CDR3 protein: CASSLGQGLTEAFF
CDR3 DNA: TGTGCCAGCAGCTTAGGTCAGGGACTCACTGAAGCTTTCTTT

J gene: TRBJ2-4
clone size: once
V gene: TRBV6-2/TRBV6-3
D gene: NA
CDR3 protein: CASSYSGLENIQYF
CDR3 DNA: TGTGCCAGCAGTTACTCCGGACTGGAAAACATTCAGTACTTC

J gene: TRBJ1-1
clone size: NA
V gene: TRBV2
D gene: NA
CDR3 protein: CASRPQVNTEAFF
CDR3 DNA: TGTGCCAGCAGACCACAGGTGAACACTGAAGCTTTCTTT

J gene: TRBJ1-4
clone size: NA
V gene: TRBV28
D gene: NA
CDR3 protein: CASCSRVNEKLFF
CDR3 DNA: TGTGCCAGTTGCTCCAGGGTAAACGAAAAACTGTTTTTT

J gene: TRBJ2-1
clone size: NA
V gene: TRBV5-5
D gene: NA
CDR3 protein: CASSLVPGYHEQFF
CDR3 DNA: TGTGCCAGCAGCTTGGTTCCAGGGTATCATGAGCAGTTCTTC

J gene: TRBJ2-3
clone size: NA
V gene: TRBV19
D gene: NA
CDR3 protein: CASSTGIAQYF
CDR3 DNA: TGTGCCAGTAGTACGGGGATAGCGCAGTATTTT

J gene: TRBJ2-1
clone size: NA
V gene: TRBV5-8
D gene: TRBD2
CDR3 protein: CASSPWTSGGPVEQFF
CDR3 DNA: TGTGCCAGCAGTCCATGGACTAGCGGGGGACCGGTTGAGCAGTTCTTC

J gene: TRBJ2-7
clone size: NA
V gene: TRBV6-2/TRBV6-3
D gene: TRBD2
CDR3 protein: CASSSPLAGGRYEQYF
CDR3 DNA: TGTGCCAGCAGTTCCCCACTAGCGGGAGGACGGTACGAGCAGTACTTC

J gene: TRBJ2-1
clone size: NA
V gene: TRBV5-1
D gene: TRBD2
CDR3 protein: CASTGTSGGANEQFF
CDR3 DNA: TGCGCCAGCACAGGGACTAGCGGGGGCGCGAATGAGCAGTTCTTC

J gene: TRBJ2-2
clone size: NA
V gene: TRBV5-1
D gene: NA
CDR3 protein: CASFVRSAGGELFF
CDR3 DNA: TGCGCCAGCTTTGTGAGGTCCGCGGGCGGGGAGCTGTTTTTT

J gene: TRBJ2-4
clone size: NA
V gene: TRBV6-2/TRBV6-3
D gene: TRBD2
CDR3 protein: CASSYPGLAGGPGHIQYF
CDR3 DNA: TGTGCCAGCAGTTACCCGGGACTAGCGGGAGGGCCAGGTCACATTCAGTACTTC

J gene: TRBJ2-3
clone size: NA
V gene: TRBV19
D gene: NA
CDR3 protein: CATASRIGDTQYF
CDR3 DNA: TGTGCCACCGCGTCACGAATCGGGGATACGCAGTATTTT